A selection of T cell receptor beta chains follows, all from one sample in a study of cytomegalovirus exposure and HLA in healthy donors. Here immunoSEQ multiplex PCR was the method, and the copy in TCRdb shows in-frame clones only, minus some. The sample has about 160,000 clones, around 88% seen once. Sequenced: PBMCs. Source of these receptors: a woman in her twenties or thirties in good health and CMV-seronegative. CDR3s include the opening cysteine and the closing phenylalanine or tryptophan. A D gene is named only where the DNA matches it firmly. Size values are once, few and many counts, or a class for expanded clones, and some rows have none.

d_gene: TRBD1
v_gene: TRBV30
abundance: once
j_gene: TRBJ2-2
CDR3aa: CAWNRQGSNTGELFF
CDR3nt: TGTGCCTGGAACCGACAGGGATCGAACACCGGGGAGCTGTTTTTT

d_gene: TRBD1
v_gene: TRBV9
abundance: .
j_gene: TRBJ2-6
CDR3aa: CASSAYTGGGSGANVLTF
CDR3nt: TGTGCCAGCAGCGCTTATACAGGGGGCGGCTCTGGGGCCAACGTCCTGACTTTC

d_gene: TRBD2
v_gene: TRBV27
abundance: .
j_gene: TRBJ2-7
CDR3aa: CASSLLSGRIWEQYF
CDR3nt: TGTGCCAGCAGTTTACTGAGCGGGAGAATTTGGGAGCAGTACTTC

d_gene: TRBD1
v_gene: TRBV2
abundance: .
j_gene: TRBJ1-5
CDR3aa: CASTTGDQPQHF
CDR3nt: TGTGCCAGCACAACAGGGGATCAGCCCCAGCATTTT

d_gene: TRBD1
v_gene: TRBV30
abundance: .
j_gene: TRBJ1-2
CDR3aa: CACPGGQGYTF
CDR3nt: TGTGCCTGCCCAGGGGGACAAGGCTACACCTTC

d_gene: .
v_gene: TRBV27
abundance: .
j_gene: TRBJ1-1
CDR3aa: CASRTTLQYAEAFF
CDR3nt: TGTGCCAGCAGGACTACCCTCCAGTACGCTGAAGCTTTCTTT

d_gene: TRBD1
v_gene: TRBV11-2
abundance: .
j_gene: TRBJ1-2
CDR3aa: CASSNRGAGGAFYGYTF
CDR3nt: TGTGCCAGCAGCAATAGAGGGGCAGGGGGCGCATTCTATGGCTACACCTTC

d_gene: TRBD2
v_gene: TRBV5-4
abundance: few
j_gene: TRBJ2-3
CDR3aa: CASRDQRGSTDTQYF
CDR3nt: TGTGCCAGCAGGGACCAGCGGGGGAGCACAGATACGCAGTATTTT

d_gene: .
v_gene: TRBV5-6
abundance: .
j_gene: TRBJ1-6
CDR3aa: CASSADAVGRPLHF
CDR3nt: TGTGCCAGCAGCGCAGATGCAGTGGGGCGACCCCTCCACTTT

d_gene: .
v_gene: TRBV29-1
abundance: .
j_gene: TRBJ1-1
CDR3aa: CSLARGSVNTEAFF
CDR3nt: TGCAGCCTGGCGAGGGGGTCTGTGAACACTGAAGCTTTCTTT

d_gene: .
v_gene: TRBV29-1
abundance: .
j_gene: TRBJ1-2
CDR3aa: CSVEGGKDGYTF
CDR3nt: TGCAGCGTTGAAGGGGGCAAAGATGGCTACACCTTC

d_gene: .
v_gene: TRBV29-1
abundance: .
j_gene: TRBJ1-2
CDR3aa: CSALQGANYGYTF
CDR3nt: TGCAGCGCCCTACAGGGAGCTAACTATGGCTACACCTTC

d_gene: .
v_gene: TRBV19
abundance: .
j_gene: TRBJ1-1
CDR3aa: CASSPTSGAEAFF
CDR3nt: TGTGCCAGTAGCCCAACGTCGGGGGCTGAAGCTTTCTTT

d_gene: .
v_gene: TRBV7-2
abundance: .
j_gene: TRBJ2-3
CDR3aa: CASSLARSTDTQYF
CDR3nt: TGTGCCAGCAGCTTAGCACGGTCTACAGATACGCAGTATTTT

d_gene: .
v_gene: TRBV15
abundance: .
j_gene: TRBJ2-7
CDR3aa: CATSMEQGNTYEQYF
CDR3nt: TGTGCCACCAGTATGGAACAGGGTAACACCTACGAGCAGTACTTC

d_gene: .
v_gene: TRBV5-8
abundance: .
j_gene: TRBJ2-7
CDR3aa: CASSLTSYEQYF
CDR3nt: TGTGCCAGCAGCCTCACCAGCTACGAGCAGTACTTC

d_gene: .
v_gene: TRBV28
abundance: .
j_gene: TRBJ1-2
CDR3aa: CASTTAGGNGYTF
CDR3nt: TGTGCCAGCACAACGGCGGGGGGGAATGGCTACACCTTC

d_gene: TRBD1
v_gene: TRBV9
abundance: .
j_gene: TRBJ2-5
CDR3aa: CASSINSWGTENQETQYF
CDR3nt: TGTGCCAGCAGCATCAACTCCTGGGGGACAGAGAACCAAGAGACCCAGTACTTC

d_gene: TRBD2
v_gene: TRBV7-2
abundance: .
j_gene: TRBJ2-7
CDR3aa: CASSSDGTSYNEQYF
CDR3nt: TGTGCCAGCAGCTCAGACGGGACTAGCTACAACGAGCAGTACTTC

d_gene: TRBD1
v_gene: TRBV19
abundance: few
j_gene: TRBJ2-1
CDR3aa: CASSPKDRGTYNEQFF
CDR3nt: TGTGCCAGTAGTCCTAAGGACAGGGGGACCTACAATGAGCAGTTCTTC

d_gene: .
v_gene: TRBV4-3
abundance: .
j_gene: TRBJ1-1
CDR3aa: CASSQDPQMNTEAFF
CDR3nt: TGCGCCAGCAGCCAAGACCCTCAGATGAACACTGAAGCTTTCTTT

d_gene: .
v_gene: TRBV27
abundance: .
j_gene: TRBJ2-4
CDR3aa: CASSLGIGLAKNIQYF
CDR3nt: TGTGCCAGCAGTTTGGGGATCGGACTAGCCAAAAACATTCAGTACTTC

d_gene: .
v_gene: TRBV5-1
abundance: .
j_gene: TRBJ1-2
CDR3aa: CASSYQGSYGYTF
CDR3nt: TGCGCCAGCAGCTACCAGGGATCCTATGGCTACACCTTC

d_gene: TRBD2
v_gene: TRBV29-1
abundance: once
j_gene: TRBJ2-7
CDR3aa: CSVASGGAGNEQYF
CDR3nt: TGCAGCGTCGCTAGCGGGGGGGCGGGAAACGAGCAGTACTTC

d_gene: .
v_gene: TRBV5-1
abundance: .
j_gene: TRBJ1-4
CDR3aa: CASSRGTSTNEKLFF
CDR3nt: TGCGCCAGCAGCCGGGGGACTTCAACTAATGAAAAACTGTTTTTT

d_gene: .
v_gene: TRBV4-1
abundance: .
j_gene: TRBJ2-1
CDR3aa: CASSHETRANYNEQFF
CDR3nt: TGCGCCAGCAGCCACGAGACGCGGGCGAACTACAATGAGCAGTTCTTC